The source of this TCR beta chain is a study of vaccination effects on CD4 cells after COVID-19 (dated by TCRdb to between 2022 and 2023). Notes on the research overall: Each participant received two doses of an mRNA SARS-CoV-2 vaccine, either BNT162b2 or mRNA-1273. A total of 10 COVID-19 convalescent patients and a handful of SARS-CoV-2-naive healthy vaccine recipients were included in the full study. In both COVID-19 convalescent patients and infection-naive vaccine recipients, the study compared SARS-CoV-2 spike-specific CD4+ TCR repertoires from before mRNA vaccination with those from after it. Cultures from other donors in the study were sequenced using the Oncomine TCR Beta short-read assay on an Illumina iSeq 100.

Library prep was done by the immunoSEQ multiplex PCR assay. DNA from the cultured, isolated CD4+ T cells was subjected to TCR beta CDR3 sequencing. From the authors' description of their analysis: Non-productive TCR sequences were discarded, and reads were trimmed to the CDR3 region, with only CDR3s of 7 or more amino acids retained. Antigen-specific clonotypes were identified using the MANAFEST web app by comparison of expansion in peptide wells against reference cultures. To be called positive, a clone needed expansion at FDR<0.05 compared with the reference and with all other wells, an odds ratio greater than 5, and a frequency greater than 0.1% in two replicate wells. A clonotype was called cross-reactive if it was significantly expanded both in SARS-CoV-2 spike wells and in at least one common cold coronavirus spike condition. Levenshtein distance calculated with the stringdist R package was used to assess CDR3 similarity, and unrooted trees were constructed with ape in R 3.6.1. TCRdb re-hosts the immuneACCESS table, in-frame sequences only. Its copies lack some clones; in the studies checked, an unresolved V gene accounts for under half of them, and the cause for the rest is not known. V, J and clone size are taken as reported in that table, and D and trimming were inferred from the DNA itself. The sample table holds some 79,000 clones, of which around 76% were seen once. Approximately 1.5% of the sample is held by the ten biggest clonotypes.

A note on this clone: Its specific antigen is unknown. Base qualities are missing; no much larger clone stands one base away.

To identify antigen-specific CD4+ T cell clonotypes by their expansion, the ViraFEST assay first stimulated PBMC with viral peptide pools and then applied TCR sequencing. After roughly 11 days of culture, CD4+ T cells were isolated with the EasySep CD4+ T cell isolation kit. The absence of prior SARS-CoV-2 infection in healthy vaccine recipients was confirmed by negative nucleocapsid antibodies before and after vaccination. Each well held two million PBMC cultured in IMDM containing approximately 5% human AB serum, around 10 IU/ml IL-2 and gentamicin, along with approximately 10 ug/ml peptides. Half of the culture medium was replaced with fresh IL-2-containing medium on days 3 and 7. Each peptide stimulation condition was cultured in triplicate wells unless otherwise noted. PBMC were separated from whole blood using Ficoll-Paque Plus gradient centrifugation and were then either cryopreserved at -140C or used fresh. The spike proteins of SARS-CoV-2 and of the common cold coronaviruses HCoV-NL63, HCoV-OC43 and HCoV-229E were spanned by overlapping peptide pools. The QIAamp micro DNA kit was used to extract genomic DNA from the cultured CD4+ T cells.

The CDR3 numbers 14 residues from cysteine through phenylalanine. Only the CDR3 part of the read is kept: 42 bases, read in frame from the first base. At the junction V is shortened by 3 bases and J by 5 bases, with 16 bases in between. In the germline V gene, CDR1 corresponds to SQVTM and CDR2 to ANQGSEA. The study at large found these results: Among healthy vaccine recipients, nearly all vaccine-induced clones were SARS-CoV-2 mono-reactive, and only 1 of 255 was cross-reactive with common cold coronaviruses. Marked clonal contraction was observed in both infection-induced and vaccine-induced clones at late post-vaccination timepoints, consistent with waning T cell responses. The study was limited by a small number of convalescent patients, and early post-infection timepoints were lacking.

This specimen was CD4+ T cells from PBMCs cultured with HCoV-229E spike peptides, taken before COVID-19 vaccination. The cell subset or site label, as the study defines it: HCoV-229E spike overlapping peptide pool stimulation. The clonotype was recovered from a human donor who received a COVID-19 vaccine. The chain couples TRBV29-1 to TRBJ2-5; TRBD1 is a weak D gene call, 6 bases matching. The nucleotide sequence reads TGCAGCGTTGATGGGGCAGGGGTTCGCGAGACCCAGTACTTC. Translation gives CSVDGAGVRETQYF.